The 28 T cell receptor beta chains below were found in one sample sequenced in a study of blood T cell repertoires in COVID-19. The protocol was immunoSEQ multiplex PCR, while the TCRdb copy is restricted to in-frame clones and leaves out a portion. The repertoire consists of 400,000 or so clones, with approximately 86% occurring once and the leading ten covering 3%. Sequenced material: peripheral blood. These TCRs come from a human donor in a cohort sampled during active COVID-19.

The chain joins TRBV7-3 to TRBJ2-1; D unclear. Per the germline V gene, CDR1 is SGHTA and CDR2 is FQGTGA. V was pared by 5 bases and J by 7 bases, with 21 bases between. CDR3 length: 16 residues. CDR3 amino acids: CASSLSPNSVINEQFF. The CDR3 nucleotides read TGTGCCAGCAGCCTGTCCCCAAACTCGGTGATAAATGAGCAGTTCTTC. The variable domain in full, with the rest retrieved from reference TRBV7-3 and TRBJ2-1, is GAGVSQTPSNKVTEKGKYVELRCDPISGHTALYWYRQSLGQGPEFLIYFQGTGAADDSGLPNDRFFAVRPEGSVSTLKIQRTERGDSAVYLCASSLSPNSVINEQFFGPGTRLTVL.

The sample holds a few counts of this clone. This chain links TRBV7-9 with TRBJ2-3; 10 bases are a match to TRBD2. The trim removed 5 bases at V and 5 bases at J, leaving 7 bases unmatched. CDR3 length: 15 residues. Germline V gene data show CDR1 as SEHNR and CDR2 as FQNEAQ (reference sequence). Written as DNA, the CDR3 is TGTGCCAGCAGCCTTGGGACTAGCGTCGGAGATACGCAGTATTTT. It is translated as CASSLGTSVGDTQYF.

This clone was counted a single time. The chain has TRBV9 and TRBJ2-3; unclear D gene. The CDR3 is 14 residues long. V was pared by 0 bases and J by 2 bases, with 7 bases between. In germline, CDR1 is SGDLS, CDR2 YYNGEE. The CDR3 reads CASSVGQYTDTQYF. For the CDR3, the DNA is TGTGCCAGCAGCGTAGGGCAGTACACAGATACGCAGTATTTT.

This clone was counted once. The chain joins TRBV19 to TRBJ2-6; D might be TRBD1 (7 bases). CDR3 length: 18 residues. Germline CDR1 and CDR2: LNHDA and SQIVND (reference sequence). Trimming removed 3 bases from V and 2 bases from J, with 17 bases in between. CDR3 DNA sequence: TGTGCCAGTAGTATGAGCCCTTCCAGGGGGGCTGGGGCCAACGTCCTGACTTTC. It is translated as CASSMSPSRGAGANVLTF.

The genes are TRBV28 and TRBJ1-5; 8 bases map to TRBD1. Germline-derived CDR1 and CDR2 are MDHEN and SYDVKM. The CDR3 has 15 residues. The V segment lost 3 bases and the J segment 2 bases; nucleotides outside the gene matches: 3. The CDR3 sequence: CASSFSGGGNQPQHF. The CDR3 DNA reads as TGTGCCAGCAGTTTTTCAGGGGGCGGCAATCAGCCCCAGCATTTT.

The chain carries TRBV5-6 and TRBJ1-5, with 7 bases fitting TRBD1. Germline CDR1 is SGHDT and CDR2 is YYEEEE. CDR3 length equals 14 residues. V trimming: 1 base; J trimming: 4 bases; junction bases outside the gene matches: 2. The CDR3 region is CASSLWDRNQPQHF. The CDR3 DNA follows: TGTGCCAGCAGCTTGTGGGACAGAAATCAGCCCCAGCATTTT.

The CDR3 is CSVGDSPYEQYF. The CDR3 bases are TGCAGCGTTGGGGACAGCCCCTACGAGCAGTACTTC. This sequence joins TRBV29-1 and TRBJ2-7; 7 bases are a match to TRBD1. Germline CDR1 and CDR2: SQVTM and ANQGSEA. The CDR3 extends over 12 amino acids. With 4 bases clipped from V and 2 bases from J, the junction kept 2 bases outside the gene matches.

The CDR3 region has the DNA TGTGCCAGCAGCTTAGAAGGGGGCGAATTTGTTGAGCAGTTCTTC. Its protein is CASSLEGGEFVEQFF. V gene TRBV11-1 combines with J gene TRBJ2-1, with 7 bases identical to TRBD1. From germline, CDR1 is SGHAT and CDR2 FQDESV (reference sequence). The CDR3 sequence is 15 residues long. After removal of 1 base from V and 9 bases from J, the junction contained 9 bases not matched to a gene.

The V call is TRBV4-1, the J call TRBJ2-3, with TRBD1 matching 7 bases. CDR3 length: 16 residues. The trim removed 4 bases at V and 3 bases at J, leaving 10 bases unmatched. Germline CDR1 is MGHRA and CDR2 is YSYEKL. The CDR3 here is CASSLRQGRGTDTQYF. The CDR3 bases are TGCGCCAGCAGCCTAAGACAGGGAAGGGGGACAGATACGCAGTATTTT.

CDR3 nucleotides: TGTGCCAGCAGCTCCGGCGGGCAGGGGGGAAACATTCAGTACTTC. The encoded protein is CASSSGGQGGNIQYF. J is TRBJ2-4 and V is TRBV5-4, with a weak D call TRBD1 (7 bases). The V end lost 3 bases, the J end lost 6 bases, and 16 bases lay between the germline ends. The germline V gene has CDR1 SGHNT and CDR2 YYREEE (reference sequence). CDR3 length: 15 amino acids.

This clone was recorded once. The chain employs TRBV5-1 and TRBJ1-6; tentative D call: TRBD1 (5 bases). Trimming took off 1 base at V and 8 bases at J, with 13 bases between the two ends. The V gene's germline CDR1 is SGHRS and CDR2 YFSETQ. The CDR3 totals 15 residues. The CDR3, as DNA: TGCGCCAGCAGCTTGAAGCAGGGCCCTTATTCACCCCTCCACTTT. Its translation: CASSLKQGPYSPLHF.

V and J are TRBV6-5 and TRBJ1-5; D may be TRBD1 (5 bases). Looked up from germline, CDR1 is MNHEY and CDR2 is SVGAGI. V was clipped by 6 bases and J by 3 bases, with 9 bases between them. This CDR3 spans 13 amino acids. The CDR3 DNA follows: TGTGCCAGCAGGGTAGGGGCCAATCAGCCCCAGCATTTT. This sequence encodes CASRVGANQPQHF.

The V call is TRBV5-5, the J call TRBJ2-3; possibly TRBD1 for D (6 bases). CDR3 length: 15 residues. Germline CDR1 and CDR2: SGHKS and YYEKEE (reference sequence). V gave up 6 bases and J gave up 3 bases, with 17 bases separating them. The CDR3 sequence: CASTPLEGVTDTQYF. The CDR3 bases are TGTGCCAGCACCCCGCTTGAGGGGGTGACAGATACGCAGTATTTT. The entire variable domain, with the rest obtained from reference TRBV5-5 and TRBJ2-3, is as follows: DAGVTQSPTHLIKTRGQQVTLRCSPISGHKSVSWYQQVLGQGPQFIFQYYEKEERGRGNFPDRFSARQFPNYSSELNVNALLLGDSALYLCASTPLEGVTDTQYFGPGTRLTVL.

The chain links TRBV5-1 to TRBJ2-7, with TRBD2 matching over 12 bases. The germline gives CDR1 SGHRS, CDR2 YFSETQ. With 1 base clipped from V and 0 bases from J, the junction kept 5 bases outside the gene matches. The CDR3 is 17 amino acids. The CDR3 here is CASSLRASGGASYEQYF. The DNA of the CDR3 is TGCGCCAGCAGCTTGAGGGCTAGCGGGGGGGCCTCCTACGAGCAGTACTTC.

In its sample, this clone was seen once. The rearrangement links TRBV5-1 to TRBJ2-7; 10 bases are shared with TRBD2. The V and J ends lost 3 bases and 8 bases, in that order; junction bases with no gene match: 11. CDR3 length equals 15 residues. Germline lookup yields CDR1 SGHRS and CDR2 YFSETQ. CDR3 DNA: TGCGCCAGCAGCTATTCTAGCGGGAGAAATTCCCAGCAGTACTTC. It translates to CASSYSSGRNSQQYF.

This chain joins TRBV21-1 and TRBJ2-7; the table's TRBD1 call for D was not verified on the DNA. TRBV21-1 is an annotated pseudogene. CDR3 length: 16 amino acids. The CDR3 sequence: CASSKKRHRGYHEQYF. CDR3 bases: TGTGCCAGCAGCAAAAAAAGGCACAGGGGCTACCACGAGCAGTACTTC.

The rearrangement uses TRBV4-1 and TRBJ2-1; 10 bases match TRBD2. The CDR3 runs to 17 residues. With V trimmed by 1 base and J by 8 bases, 11 bases remained unmatched. CDR1 and CDR2 from the germline V gene are MGHRA and YSYEKL. The CDR3 loop reads CASSQVLAGAFEDEQFF. Written as DNA, the CDR3 is TGCGCCAGCAGCCAAGTCCTAGCGGGGGCCTTTGAGGATGAGCAGTTCTTC.

This clone showed up just once. V is TRBV30 and J is TRBJ2-1; 8 bases match TRBD1. J gave up 10 bases and V 5 bases, and 4 bases lay outside the gene matches. The CDR3 is 11 residues long. From germline, CDR1 is GTSNPN and CDR2 SVGIG (reference sequence). The CDR3: CAWGGQGEQFF. CDR3 coding DNA: TGTGCCTGGGGCGGACAGGGCGAGCAGTTCTTC.

The rearrangement links TRBV24-1 to TRBJ2-7; 12 nucleotides match TRBD2. Germline V gene lookup returns CDR1 KGHDR and CDR2 SFDVKD. With V trimmed by 9 bases and J by 6 bases, 2 bases remained unmatched. The CDR3 length is 12 residues. CDR3 nucleotides: TGTGCCACCTCACTAGCGGGAGGCGAGCAGTACTTC. As protein: CATSLAGGEQYF.

This clone appeared once. The genes are TRBV6-4 and TRBJ2-2; D is possibly TRBD2 (6 bases). Germline CDR1 MRHNA, CDR2 SNTAGT. Trimming pared 6 bases from V and 1 base from J, leaving 12 bases between. This CDR3 contains 15 residues. Here the CDR3 DNA reads TGTGCCAGCAGCCCGCAGGGAGGGAACACCGGGGAGCTGTTTTTT. It specifies CASSPQGGNTGELFF.

The chain uses TRBV6-6 and TRBJ1-6; 8 positions agree with TRBD1. This CDR3 comprises 18 residues. With 5 bases clipped from V and 10 bases from J, the junction kept 19 bases outside the gene matches. CDR1 is MNHNY and CDR2 is SVGAGI in the germline V gene (reference sequence). CDR3 nucleotide sequence: TGTGCCAGCAGTCACCCACCGCAGGGGGCACTTTTCAGGTCACCCCTCCACTTT. Translated, it gives CASSHPPQGALFRSPLHF.

The chain links TRBV5-1 to TRBJ1-5, with D possibly TRBD1 on 6 matching bases. V was shortened by 4 bases and J by 0 bases, with 20 bases between the two germline ends. Germline CDR1 is SGHRS and CDR2 is YFSETQ. The CDR3 runs to 18 residues. The CDR3, as DNA: TGCGCCAGCAGCCCCCGTCCTTCTAACAGGGATAGCAATCAGCCCCAGCATTTT. This codes for CASSPRPSNRDSNQPQHF.

The CDR3 is CASRRLAVYNEQFF. DNA for the CDR3: TGTGCCAGCAGGCGACTAGCGGTTTACAATGAGCAGTTCTTC. The V gene is TRBV27, the J gene TRBJ2-1; 9 bases match TRBD2. CDR1 and CDR2 from the germline V gene are MNHEY and SMNVEV (reference sequence). J was trimmed by 4 bases and V by 6 bases; bases with no gene match: 4. CDR3 length equals 14 residues.

The rearrangement joins TRBV19 to TRBJ2-7, with a tentative D call TRBD1 (6 bases). Germline V gene lookup returns CDR1 LNHDA and CDR2 SQIVND (reference sequence). The CDR3 is made up of 16 amino acids. V was pared by 5 bases and J by 2 bases, with 19 bases between. CDR3 region: CASSPTSGTIAYEQYF. The CDR3 nucleotides read TGTGCCAGTAGTCCCACTTCCGGGACAATAGCCTACGAGCAGTACTTC. Full variable domain (missing parts from reference TRBV19 and TRBJ2-7): DGGITQSPKYLFRKEGQNVTLSCEQNLNHDAMYWYRQDPGQGLRLIYYSQIVNDFQKGDIAEGYSVSREKKESFPLTVTSAQKNPTAFYLCASSPTSGTIAYEQYFGPGTRLTVT.

V gene TRBV27 combines with J gene TRBJ2-3; 7 positions agree with TRBD1. The CDR3 has 12 residues. Germline assignment: CDR1 MNHEY and CDR2 SMNVEV (reference sequence). V gave up 5 bases and J gave up 13 bases; unmatched junction bases: 9. CDR3 in amino acids: CASSPRQGLEYF. CDR3 DNA sequence: TGTGCCAGCAGTCCGCGACAGGGTCTAGAGTATTTT.

V and J are TRBV2 and TRBJ2-2; D gene ambiguous. Germline lookup yields CDR1 SNHLY and CDR2 FYNNEI. V was shortened by 7 bases and J by 1 base, with 4 bases between the two germline ends. The CDR3 contains 12 residues. Here the CDR3 reads CASNRNTGELFF. In nucleotides, the CDR3 is TGTGCCAGCAATAGGAACACCGGGGAGCTGTTTTTT.

The chain joins TRBV6-1 to TRBJ1-3, with D hard to call. The CDR3 loop spans 14 amino acids. The ends were cut back, 2 bases at V and 4 bases at J, with 9 bases in the middle. Per germline, CDR1 MNHNS and CDR2 SASEGT. The CDR3 loop is CASSERSVGNTIYF. The CDR3 DNA reads as TGTGCCAGCAGTGAACGATCAGTCGGAAACACCATATATTTT.

V usage is TRBV7-8 and J usage is TRBJ2-5, with 10 bases aligning to TRBD2. Germline V gene sequence: CDR1 SGHVS, CDR2 FQNEAQ. The CDR3 has 16 residues. The V gene end was trimmed by 3 bases and the J gene end by 5 bases; junction bases not matched to a gene: 9. The CDR3 loop reads CASSFRTSGLRETQYF. As DNA, the CDR3 is TGTGCCAGCAGCTTTAGGACTAGCGGACTGCGTGAGACCCAGTACTTC.